The 26 T cell receptor beta chains reported below all come from one sample, sequenced in a study of cytomegalovirus exposure and HLA in healthy donors. A multiplex PCR was run with 60 Vbeta primers and 13 Jbeta primers. Assay: immunoSEQ multiplex PCR; the TCRdb copy retains only in-frame clones and omits some. This table holds about 110,000 clones, approximately 82% found once. Sequencing input: PBMCs. The receptors shown here come from a young man in good health and CMV-seropositive.

The chain uses TRBV2 and TRBJ1-2; D remains unclear. This CDR3 comprises 11 residues. The V end lost 4 bases, the J end lost 4 bases, and 4 bases lay between the germline ends. CDR1 and CDR2 (germline): SNHLY, FYNNEI. The CDR3 loop reads CASSAIYGYTF. CDR3 in DNA: TGTGCCAGCAGTGCAATCTATGGCTACACCTTC. Complete variable domain (other parts from reference TRBV2 and TRBJ1-2): EPEVTQTPSHQVTQMGQEVILRCVPISNHLYFYWYRQILGQKVEFLVSFYNNEISEKSEIFDDQFSVERPDGSNFTLKIRSTKLEDSAMYFCASSAIYGYTFGSGTRLTVV.

This clone was seen more than once but under ten times. The chain has TRBV28 and TRBJ2-6; D remains ambiguous. V gave up 3 bases and J gave up 0 bases, with 3 bases separating them. The CDR3 runs to 14 residues. CDR1 and CDR2 (germline): MDHEN, SYDVKM. In DNA, the CDR3 is TGTGCCAGCAGTTTGAGCTCTGGGGCCAACGTCCTGACTTTC. Amino acids: CASSLSSGANVLTF.

The chain has TRBV2 and TRBJ2-5; 7 nucleotides match TRBD2. This CDR3 contains 15 residues. The V and J ends lost 5 bases and 3 bases, in that order; junction bases with no gene match: 9. Germline-derived CDR1 and CDR2 are SNHLY and FYNNEI. CDR3 loop: CASSSNSLAEETQYF. CDR3 nucleotides: TGTGCCAGCAGTTCCAATTCGCTAGCGGAAGAGACCCAGTACTTC.

V gene TRBV5-1 combines with J gene TRBJ2-1; TRBD2 matches 12 bases. CDR3 length: 16 amino acids. V shed 3 bases, J shed 3 bases, and the junction held 4 bases outside the gene matches. Germline V gene lookup returns CDR1 SGHRS and CDR2 YFSETQ. The CDR3 DNA reads as TGCGCCAGCAGCTCTCTAGCGGGGGGGTACTACAATGAGCAGTTCTTC. This codes for CASSSLAGGYYNEQFF. Supplemented by reference TRBV5-1 and TRBJ2-1, the full variable domain reads KAGVTQTPRYLIKTRGQQVTLSCSPISGHRSVSWYQQTPGQGLQFLFEYFSETQRNKGNFPGRFSGRQFSNSRSEMNVSTLELGDSALYLCASSSLAGGYYNEQFFGPGTRLTVL.

This clone was counted a few times. J is TRBJ2-6 and V is TRBV7-8, with 9 positions matching TRBD1. The CDR3 length is 18 residues. Germline CDR1 is SGHVS and CDR2 is FQNEAQ. Trimming cost V 0 bases and J 4 bases; bases outside gene matches: 7. The CDR3 sequence: CASSLAHRGQAGANVLTF. CDR3 DNA: TGTGCCAGCAGCTTAGCTCACAGGGGGCAAGCAGGGGCCAACGTCCTGACTTTC.

Only one count was recorded for this clone. V gene TRBV27 combines with J gene TRBJ2-5, with 9 bases fitting TRBD2. Trimming took 5 bases from V and 5 from J; bases not matched to a gene: 9. This CDR3 spans 15 amino acids. The germline V gene has CDR1 MNHEY and CDR2 SMNVEV (reference sequence). CDR3 sequence: CASSPIAGAAETQYF. CDR3 bases: TGTGCCAGCAGTCCGATAGCGGGGGCCGCGGAGACCCAGTACTTC.

This CDR3 reads CASSKRGGDNSPLHF. DNA for the CDR3: TGTGCCAGCAGTAAGAGGGGGGGGGATAATTCACCCCTCCACTTT. This chain links TRBV6-6 with TRBJ1-6; weak D call: TRBD1 (6 bases). Germline V gene sequence: CDR1 MNHNY, CDR2 SVGAGI (reference sequence). The CDR3 consists of 15 residues. The V gene lost 5 bases and the J gene lost 5 bases, with 13 bases spanning the gap.

V gene TRBV30 combines with J gene TRBJ1-2; 9 bases agree with TRBD1. Per the germline V gene, CDR1 is GTSNPN and CDR2 is SVGIG (reference sequence). V lost 2 bases, J lost 8 bases, and 6 bases stayed unmatched. The CDR3 totals 13 residues. The CDR3 DNA is TGTGCCTGGAGTAAGACAGGGGGGACAGGCTACACCTTC. This gives the protein CAWSKTGGTGYTF.

The rearrangement uses TRBV30 and TRBJ1-5; possible D gene TRBD1, 5 bases. The germline V gene encodes CDR1 GTSNPN and CDR2 SVGIG (reference sequence). With 2 bases removed from V and 4 bases from J, the gap between germline ends came to 15 bases. The CDR3 sequence is 15 residues long. The CDR3 loop reads CAWSRVGARNQPQHF. CDR3 DNA: TGTGCCTGGAGTCGGGTAGGGGCTCGGAATCAGCCCCAGCATTTT. Together with reference TRBV30 and TRBJ1-5, the CDR3 gives the full variable domain: SQTIHQWPATLVQPVGSPLSLECTVEGTSNPNLYWYRQAAGRGLQLLFYSVGIGQISSEVPQNLSASRPQDRQFILSSKKLLLSDSGFYLCAWSRVGARNQPQHFGDGTRLSIL.

This chain links TRBV10-3 with TRBJ2-1; D is uncertain. Trimming stripped 3 bases from V and 8 bases from J, with 17 bases between. Germline lookup yields CDR1 ENHRY and CDR2 SYGVKD. The CDR3 is 15 residues long. In DNA form, the CDR3 reads TGTGCCATCAGTGATGTTGGATCTTTGAGCGATGAGCAGTTCTTC. It specifies CAISDVGSLSDEQFF.

This rearrangement joins TRBV7-8 to TRBJ2-7; 8 bases are a match to TRBD1. Trimming at V came to 7 bases and at J to 1 base, leaving 3 bases not matched to a gene. Germline V gives CDR1 SGHVS, CDR2 FQNEAQ. The CDR3 contains 13 residues. The CDR3 nucleotides are TGTGCCAGCAACCGACAGGGGTCCTACGAGCAGTACTTC. This encodes CASNRQGSYEQYF.

This chain joins TRBV5-1 and TRBJ2-6; TRBD2 aligns across 10 bases. This CDR3 comprises 16 residues. The V gene's germline CDR1 is SGHRS and CDR2 YFSETQ. V lost 9 bases to trimming and J lost 5 bases; unmatched junction nucleotides: 11. CDR3 in amino acids: CATSSGRRNWANVLTF. CDR3 coding DNA: TGCGCCACCTCTAGCGGGAGACGGAACTGGGCCAACGTCCTGACTTTC.

V is TRBV11-2 and J is TRBJ2-5, with D tentatively TRBD1 (6 bases). Germline V gene lookup returns CDR1 SGHAT and CDR2 FQNNGV. This CDR3 region has 14 residues. Trimming took off 3 bases at V and 5 bases at J, with 13 bases between the two ends. This CDR3 is CASSFGGQGETQYF. Here the CDR3 DNA reads TGTGCCAGCAGCTTCGGCGGCCAGGGGGAGACCCAGTACTTC.

The rearrangement uses TRBV5-1 and TRBJ1-4; D is undetermined. Germline loops: CDR1 SGHRS, CDR2 YFSETQ. The germline V and J ends were trimmed by 5 bases and 4 bases, with 9 bases remaining between them. The CDR3 covers 13 residues. The CDR3 DNA reads TGCGCCAGCAGGAACAGTCTTAATGAAAAACTGTTTTTT. Amino acids: CASRNSLNEKLFF.

The chain recombines TRBV10-3 with TRBJ1-4; D perhaps matches TRBD1 (6 bases). Deletions cut 11 bases from V and 6 bases from J, with 16 bases between. Germline loops: CDR1 ENHRY, CDR2 SYGVKD. The CDR3 spans 13 residues. For the CDR3, the DNA is TGTGCCGTCAAGGGGGTGTCGGATGAAAAACTGTTTTTT. This codes for CAVKGVSDEKLFF.

This clone was found a few times. This chain links TRBV5-1 with TRBJ2-3; D might be TRBD1 (6 bases). The V gene's germline CDR1 is SGHRS and CDR2 YFSETQ. The germline V and J ends were trimmed by 4 bases and 3 bases, with 15 bases remaining between them. This CDR3 comprises 15 residues. CDR3 bases: TGCGCCAGCAGCGACGGCGCAGGGGATACAGATACGCAGTATTTT. As protein: CASSDGAGDTDTQYF.

The gene calls are TRBV18 and TRBJ2-1, with 11 bases lining up with TRBD2. With V trimmed by 2 bases and J by 6 bases, 6 bases remained unmatched. The CDR3 spans 16 residues. Germline CDR1 reads KGHSH; CDR2 reads LQKENI. The CDR3 loop is CASSPDGLAGANEQFF. As DNA, the CDR3 is TGTGCCAGCTCACCAGACGGACTAGCGGGTGCCAATGAGCAGTTCTTC.

This chain joins TRBV19 and TRBJ1-2, with D possibly being TRBD1 (6 bases). From germline, CDR1 is LNHDA and CDR2 SQIVND (reference sequence). V was clipped by 6 bases and J by 5 bases, with 16 bases between them. The CDR3 has 14 residues. The CDR3 protein is CASRPGQGPYGYTF. The CDR3 DNA reads as TGTGCCAGTAGACCGGGGCAGGGGCCATATGGCTACACCTTC.

The V gene is TRBV7-2, the J gene TRBJ1-2, with D uncertain. V lost 5 bases and J 3 bases, leaving 7 bases between the germline ends. This CDR3 spans 12 amino acids. CDR1 and CDR2 from the germline V gene are SGHTA and FQGNSA. CDR3 in DNA: TGTGCCAGCAGCGCAGGTTACTATGGCTACACCTTC. Encoded protein: CASSAGYYGYTF.

The CDR3 DNA reads as TGCGCCAGCAGCCCCCAGGGGCGGGGGGCAAGCACCGGGGAGCTGTTTTTT. As protein: CASSPQGRGASTGELFF. The V and J genes are TRBV5-1 and TRBJ2-2; 8 bases line up with TRBD2. Germline lookup yields CDR1 SGHRS and CDR2 YFSETQ. With 4 bases clipped from V and 4 bases from J, the junction kept 12 bases outside the gene matches. The CDR3 runs to 17 residues.

The J gene is TRBJ2-5, the V gene TRBV5-6; 8 bases are a match to TRBD2. J gave up 4 bases and V 3 bases, and 8 bases lay outside the gene matches. The V gene's germline CDR1 is SGHDT and CDR2 YYEEEE. This CDR3 spans 15 amino acids. CDR3 sequence: CASSSTWRGVETQYF. The CDR3 nucleotides read TGTGCCAGCAGCTCCACGTGGCGGGGGGTAGAGACCCAGTACTTC.

This sequence joins TRBV5-1 and TRBJ2-5; 8 bases align to TRBD1. Germline V gene lookup returns CDR1 SGHRS and CDR2 YFSETQ. The CDR3 contains 15 residues. J was trimmed by 4 bases and V by 2 bases; bases with no gene match: 7. DNA of the CDR3: TGCGCCAGCAGCTTCGGACAGGGAGTGGGAGAGACCCAGTACTTC. Encoded protein: CASSFGQGVGETQYF.

The gene calls are TRBV6-1 and TRBJ2-7, with D maybe TRBD2 (6 bases). Germline values: CDR1 MNHNS, CDR2 SASEGT. The CDR3 extends over 13 amino acids. V lost 6 bases to trimming and J lost 5 bases, with 14 bases between them. This chain's CDR3 is CASRETRYDEQYV. The CDR3 DNA reads TGTGCCAGCAGGGAGACTAGATATGACGAGCAGTACGTC.

This CDR3 reads CASSYSNRGLLGYTF. Here the CDR3 DNA reads TGTGCCAGCAGTTACTCAAACAGGGGGCTACTTGGCTACACCTTC. The rearrangement joins TRBV6-5 to TRBJ1-2; 9 bases agree with TRBD1. CDR1 and CDR2 from the germline V gene are MNHEY and SVGAGI. The CDR3 sequence is 15 residues long. J lost 7 bases, V lost 0 bases, and 6 bases had no gene match.

The chain recombines TRBV6-5 with TRBJ1-2; D may be TRBD1 (5 bases). Trimming removed 2 bases at V and 8 bases at J, with 9 bases between. The CDR3 runs 12 residues. The V gene's germline CDR1 is MNHEY and CDR2 SVGAGI. CDR3 sequence (DNA): TGTGCCAGCAGTTACGCGGACACGGGCTACACCTTC. Protein: CASSYADTGYTF.

The V gene is TRBV2, the J gene TRBJ1-1, with 10 nucleotides matching TRBD1. Trimming cost V 6 bases and J 4 bases; bases outside gene matches: 14. The CDR3 has 17 residues. The germline CDR1 and CDR2 sequences are SNHLY and FYNNEI. CDR3 sequence (DNA): TGTGCCAGCAGCCCGAACCGGGACAGGGGAAGAAGCACTGAAGCTTTCTTT. Its protein product is CASSPNRDRGRSTEAFF.